These 25 T cell receptor beta chains came from one sample sequenced in a study of blood T cell repertoires in COVID-19. The method was immunoSEQ multiplex PCR; TCRdb's version includes in-frame clones alone and lacks a portion of them. This sample carries approximately 130,000 clones, around three quarters of them seen once, and the ten largest clones take approximately 11%. Sequenced material: peripheral blood. All receptors come from a human donor in a cohort sampled during active COVID-19.

V gene TRBV7-8 combines with J gene TRBJ2-3, with TRBD1 matching over 7 bases. Germline CDR1 reads SGHVS; CDR2 reads FQNEAQ. J gave up 0 bases and V 3 bases, and 3 bases lay outside the gene matches. The CDR3 extends over 15 amino acids. The CDR3 nucleotides read TGTGCCAGCAGCTTCGGGACAGAGAGCACAGATACGCAGTATTTT. It yields the protein CASSFGTESTDTQYF.

The chain combines TRBV27 with TRBJ1-1; 8 bases are shared with TRBD1. Losses at the gene ends were 10 bases for V and 0 bases for J; bases not matched to a gene: 7. Germline CDR1 is MNHEY and CDR2 is SMNVEV (reference sequence). CDR3 size: 14 residues. The CDR3 region has the DNA TGTGCCACCACAGGGGGGGGCCTGAACACTGAAGCTTTCTTT. Protein sequence: CATTGGGLNTEAFF.

The chain combines TRBV24-1 with TRBJ2-5, with 8 bases matching TRBD1. This CDR3 is built from 15 residues. Germline CDR1 is KGHDR and CDR2 is SFDVKD. The junction had 6 bases not matched to a gene; V was cut back by 2 bases and J by 5 bases. The CDR3 protein is CATSDSGTGGETQYF. The CDR3 bases are TGTGCCACCAGTGATTCCGGGACAGGCGGGGAGACCCAGTACTTC.

The chain carries TRBV12-3 or TRBV12-4 and TRBJ2-1; D is undetermined. The V end was cut by 6 bases, the J end by 5 bases, with 5 bases between. The CDR3 spans 11 residues. Here the CDR3 DNA reads TGTGCCAGCAGCCAGGACAATGAGCAGTTCTTC. It yields the protein CASSQDNEQFF.

The table lists this clone with a few counts. The DNA for the CDR3 is TGTGCCAGCAGCCCCCCGGGAGCGCCTAACTATGGCTACACCTTC. Translation gives CASSPPGAPNYGYTF. This chain uses TRBV7-9 with TRBJ1-2; D gene uncertain. Germline assignment: CDR1 SEHNR and CDR2 FQNEAQ (reference sequence). This CDR3 has 15 residues. Trimming took 5 bases from V and 0 from J, leaving 13 bases between them.

CDR3 amino acids: CASRLTGDYTEAFF. CDR3 DNA sequence: TGTGCCAGCAGGTTGACAGGGGACTACACTGAAGCTTTCTTT. The chain has TRBV6-6 and TRBJ1-1; 8 nucleotides agree with TRBD1. The CDR3 is 14 amino acids. Trimming cost V 6 bases and J 3 bases; bases outside gene matches: 6. The germline V gene has CDR1 MNHNY and CDR2 SVGAGI (reference sequence).

This chain joins TRBV6-6 and TRBJ1-2; 9 bases map to TRBD1. The CDR3 sequence is 13 residues long. Per germline, CDR1 MNHNY and CDR2 SVGAGI (reference sequence). V lost 5 bases to trimming and J lost 12 bases; unmatched junction nucleotides: 10. This chain's CDR3 is CASSRRDREVDTF. The CDR3 coding sequence is TGTGCCAGCAGTCGCCGGGACAGGGAAGTAGACACCTTC.

The chain carries TRBV30 and TRBJ1-2; no clear D gene. Germline V lookup: CDR1 GTSNPN, CDR2 SVGIG (reference sequence). The V end lost 0 bases, the J end lost 5 bases, and 10 bases lay between the germline ends. This CDR3 is built from 13 residues. DNA of the CDR3: TGTGCCTGGAGTGTCGGTAGGGAGTATGGCTACACCTTC. It is translated as CAWSVGREYGYTF.

The chain couples TRBV7-6 to TRBJ2-7; 10 bases match TRBD2. Trimming removed 0 bases from V and 0 bases from J; junction bases left unmatched: 2. The germline V gene encodes CDR1 SGHVS and CDR2 FNYEAQ. The length of the CDR3 is 16 residues. The CDR3, as DNA: TGTGCCAGCAGCTTAGCTAGCGGGGGGCCCTCCTACGAGCAGTACTTC. It codes for CASSLASGGPSYEQYF.

The chain carries TRBV30 and TRBJ1-6, with 7 bases lining up with TRBD1. Germline values: CDR1 GTSNPN, CDR2 SVGIG (reference sequence). V lost 7 bases and J lost 2; bases outside the gene matches: 8. This CDR3 comprises 15 residues. The CDR3 DNA follows: TGTGCCTACCAACAGGGGCTTACCTATAATTCACCCCTCCACTTT. This encodes CAYQQGLTYNSPLHF.

The sample holds one count of this clone. The J gene is TRBJ1-3, the V gene TRBV11-2; TRBD1 matches 8 bases. This CDR3 is built from 13 residues. The ends lost 5 bases at V and 8 bases at J; junction bases unmatched: 5. CDR1 is SGHAT, CDR2 FQNNGV, per germline. The CDR3 region is CASSPTGAHTIYF. CDR3 bases: TGTGCCAGCAGCCCGACAGGGGCACACACCATATATTTT. The variable domain in full, completed from reference TRBV11-2 and TRBJ1-3, reads EAGVAQSPRYKIIEKRQSVAFWCNPISGHATLYWYQQILGQGPKLLIQFQNNGVVDDSQLPKDRFSAERLKGVDSTLKIQPAKLEDSAVYLCASSPTGAHTIYFGEGSWLTVV.

This sequence joins TRBV3-1 (or the pseudogene TRBV3-2) and TRBJ2-5; the match to TRBD2 covers 8 bases. The CDR3 has 15 amino acids. Germline CDR1 reads LGHDT; CDR2 reads YNNKEL (reference sequence). The J segment lost 7 bases and the V segment lost 1 base, leaving 8 bases of the junction unmatched. As DNA, the CDR3 is TGTGCCAGCAGCCAAGGAGCGGGGGTCATAGGGACCCAGTACTTC. Residues: CASSQGAGVIGTQYF.

The gene calls are TRBV13 and TRBJ1-3; D ambiguous. This CDR3 spans 16 amino acids. Germline values: CDR1 PRHDT, CDR2 FYEKMQ (reference sequence). Trimming pared 5 bases from V and 4 bases from J, leaving 18 bases between. CDR3: CASSARPGMTGNTIYF. DNA for the CDR3: TGTGCCAGCAGCGCCAGGCCGGGGATGACGGGAAACACCATATATTTT.

This clone turned up a few times. The chain joins TRBV7-8 to TRBJ1-4, with a weak D call TRBD1 (6 bases). Germline loops: CDR1 SGHVS, CDR2 FQNEAQ. The length of the CDR3 is 15 residues. With 1 base removed from V and 8 bases from J, the gap between germline ends came to 14 bases. CDR3 protein: CASSLVAGAWEKLFF. CDR3 nucleotide sequence: TGTGCCAGCAGCTTAGTTGCGGGGGCATGGGAAAAACTGTTTTTT.

The rearrangement uses TRBV6-5 and TRBJ2-2, with D perhaps matching TRBD2 (5 bases). Germline V gene data show CDR1 as MNHEY and CDR2 as SVGAGI. V shed 8 bases and J shed 4 bases, with 17 bases lying between them. This CDR3 spans 15 amino acids. The CDR3 DNA is TGTGCCAGCTTAGGCGGGCTAACCTTCACCGGGGAGCTGTTTTTT. This sequence encodes CASLGGLTFTGELFF.

The chain is built from TRBV30 and TRBJ1-4; D is unresolved. Looked up from germline, CDR1 is GTSNPN and CDR2 is SVGIG (reference sequence). V lost 3 bases, J lost 10 bases, and 15 bases lay in between. The CDR3 totals 13 residues. DNA of the CDR3: TGTGCCTGGAGCCCCGCGATGATTGGAAAACTGTTTTTT. Translation gives CAWSPAMIGKLFF.

This clone was seen once. The chain is built from TRBV12-3 or TRBV12-4 and TRBJ2-5, with D perhaps TRBD1 (6 bases). Near its end, the DNA agrees better with TRBJ2-7, so the J call may be wrong. This CDR3 comprises 13 residues. This CDR3 reads CASRPTGSNEQYF. The DNA of the CDR3 is TGTGCCAGCAGACCGACAGGATCAAACGAGCAGTACTTC.

This clone was seen a few times. The rearrangement uses TRBV30 and TRBJ1-5; D not certain. Germline CDR1 reads GTSNPN; CDR2 reads SVGIG (reference sequence). This CDR3 is 14 amino acids long. V lost 1 base, J lost 0 bases, and 7 bases lay in between. CDR3 in DNA: TGTGCCTGGAGTGCGGGTCTTAGCAATCAGCCCCAGCATTTT. This gives the protein CAWSAGLSNQPQHF.

This clone was counted a few times. The chain recombines TRBV19 with TRBJ2-2, with D perhaps TRBD1 (5 bases). Trimming took 3 bases from V and 6 from J, leaving 11 bases between them. The CDR3 consists of 14 residues. Germline V gene data show CDR1 as LNHDA and CDR2 as SQIVND (reference sequence). The CDR3 is CASSIGQGPGELFF. DNA for the CDR3: TGTGCCAGTAGTATTGGGCAGGGTCCCGGGGAGCTGTTTTTT. Full variable domain (missing parts from reference TRBV19 and TRBJ2-2): DGGITQSPKYLFRKEGQNVTLSCEQNLNHDAMYWYRQDPGQGLRLIYYSQIVNDFQKGDIAEGYSVSREKKESFPLTVTSAQKNPTAFYLCASSIGQGPGELFFGEGSRLTVL.

J is TRBJ2-6 and V is TRBV15; D is ambiguous. This CDR3 comprises 15 residues. The germline V gene encodes CDR1 LNHNV and CDR2 YYDKDF (reference sequence). Trimming took off 0 bases at V and 0 bases at J, with 3 bases between the two ends. The CDR3 region is CATSRDLSGANVLTF. The CDR3 DNA follows: TGTGCCACCAGCAGAGATCTCTCTGGGGCCAACGTCCTGACTTTC.

CDR3 sequence: CASSQDGRGLAGGRSYEQYF. As DNA, the CDR3 is TGTGCCAGCAGCCAAGACGGTCGAGGACTAGCGGGGGGCCGATCCTACGAGCAGTACTTC. The V and J genes are TRBV14 and TRBJ2-7; 14 nucleotides line up with TRBD2. CDR3 length equals 20 residues. Germline V CDR1 and CDR2: SGHDN, FVKESK. V trimming: 0 bases; J trimming: 1 base; junction bases outside the gene matches: 11. The variable domain in full, with the rest retrieved from reference TRBV14 and TRBJ2-7, is EAGVTQFPSHSVIEKGQTVTLRCDPISGHDNLYWYRRVMGKEIKFLLHFVKESKQDESGMPNNRFLAERTGGTYSTLKVQPAELEDSGVYFCASSQDGRGLAGGRSYEQYFGPGTRLTVT.

This clone was recorded a few times. V and J are TRBV4-1 and TRBJ1-3, with D maybe TRBD1 (5 bases). This CDR3 has 16 residues. V was clipped by 0 bases and J by 0 bases, with 9 bases between them. Germline V gene lookup returns CDR1 MGHRA and CDR2 YSYEKL. The CDR3 bases are TGCGCCAGCAGCCAAGAACCGACAGCCTCTGGAAACACCATATATTTT. Protein: CASSQEPTASGNTIYF.

The V call is TRBV5-4, the J call TRBJ2-1, with 10 bases identical to TRBD2. V was clipped by 4 bases and J by 7 bases; unmatched bases: 11. In germline, CDR1 is SGHNT, CDR2 YYREEE (reference sequence). This CDR3 contains 16 residues. The DNA for the CDR3 is TGTGCCAGCAGCCCCCAGCGGGGGGGCCTCGAAAATGAGCAGTTCTTC. Its translation is CASSPQRGGLENEQFF.

The chain is built from TRBV6-1 and TRBJ2-3, with 8 nucleotides matching TRBD2. Germline V CDR1 and CDR2: MNHNS, SASEGT. This CDR3 is built from 13 residues. V trimming: 1 base; J trimming: 10 bases; junction bases outside the gene matches: 4. The CDR3 reads CASSEGIAGPQYF. CDR3 in DNA: TGTGCCAGCAGTGAAGGGATAGCGGGGCCGCAGTATTTT.

CDR3 DNA: TGTGCCAGCAGTAACGGACAGGGCGGGGAAAAACTGTTTTTT. It is translated as CASSNGQGGEKLFF. This chain connects TRBV6-6 to TRBJ1-4, with TRBD1 identical over 8 bases. The ends lost 5 bases at V and 8 bases at J; junction bases unmatched: 7. This CDR3 has 14 amino acids. Germline V gives CDR1 MNHNY, CDR2 SVGAGI (reference sequence).